This TCR beta chain was obtained from a study of cytomegalovirus exposure and HLA in healthy donors. In the PCR, 60 Vbeta and 13 Jbeta primers were used. Authors' data handling: Approximately 83 million unique TCR beta chains, 10 million to 14 million shared, were counted in a later analysis. The table came from immunoSEQ multiplex PCR; TCRdb's copy has only in-frame clones and leaves some out. D and trimming come from the DNA, and the V and J calls and clone size come from that table. The sample carries some 130,000 clones, 77% recorded once. V was clipped by 3 bases and J by 3 bases; unmatched bases: 6. CDR3 length equals 15 residues. Looked up from germline, CDR1 is LNHDA and CDR2 is SQIVND (reference sequence).

This chain uses TRBV19 with TRBJ2-5; 8 bases align to TRBD1. This sequence was found in a male donor in good health and CMV-seropositive. Sequencing was performed on PBMCs. The CDR3: CASSIMWTGKETQYF. The CDR3, as DNA: TGTGCCAGTAGTATCATGTGGACAGGGAAAGAGACCCAGTACTTC.